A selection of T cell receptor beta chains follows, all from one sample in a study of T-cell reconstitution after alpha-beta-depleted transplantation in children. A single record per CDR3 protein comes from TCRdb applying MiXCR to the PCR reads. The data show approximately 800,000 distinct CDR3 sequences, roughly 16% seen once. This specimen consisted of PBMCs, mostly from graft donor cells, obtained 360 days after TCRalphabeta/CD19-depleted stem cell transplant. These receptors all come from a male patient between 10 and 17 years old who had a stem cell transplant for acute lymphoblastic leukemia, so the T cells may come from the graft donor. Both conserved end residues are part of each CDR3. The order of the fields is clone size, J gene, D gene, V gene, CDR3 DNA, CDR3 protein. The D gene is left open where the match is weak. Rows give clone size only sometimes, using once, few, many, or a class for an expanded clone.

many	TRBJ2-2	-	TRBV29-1	TGCAGCGTTGAAGATCTACCGGGAGGGGAGCTGTTTTTT	CSVEDLPGGELFF
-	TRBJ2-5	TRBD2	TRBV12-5	TGTGCTAGTGCTGCCGGCGGGAGGGCCGATCAAGAGACCCAGTACTTC	CASAAGGRADQETQYF
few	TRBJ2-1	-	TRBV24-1	TGTGCCACCAGTGATGGACCAGACTCGAGCTCCTACAATGAGCAGTTCTTC	CATSDGPDSSSYNEQFF
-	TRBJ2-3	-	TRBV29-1	TGCAGCGTTTTAGGACTCTACACAGATACGCAGTATTTT	CSVLGLYTDTQYF
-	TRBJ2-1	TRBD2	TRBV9	TGTGCCAGCAGCGGAGAACTAGCGGGAGTGCTCTACAATGAGCAGTTCTTC	CASSGELAGVLYNEQFF
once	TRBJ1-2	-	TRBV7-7	TGTGCCAGCAGCCCACGCGGACAGCGAAAGGACTATGGCTACACCTTC	CASSPRGQRKDYGYTF
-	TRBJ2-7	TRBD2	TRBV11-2	TGTGCCAGCAGCCCCGAGGTAGCGGGACCTCTCCCCTACGAGCAGTACTTC	CASSPEVAGPLPYEQYF
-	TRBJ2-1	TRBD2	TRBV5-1	TGCGCCAGCAGCTCGCTACCTGGACTAGCGGGAGGTGATGAGCAGTTCTTC	CASSSLPGLAGGDEQFF
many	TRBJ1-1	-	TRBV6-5	TGTGCCAGCAGTTACCGCCAGGGGCGGCTCGCTGAAGCTTTCTTT	CASSYRQGRLAEAFF
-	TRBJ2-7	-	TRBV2	TGTGCCAGCATCCGGGACGGCTCCTACGAGCAGTACTTC	CASIRDGSYEQYF
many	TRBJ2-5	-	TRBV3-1	TGTGCCAGCAGCCAAGCGGCAGGGGGGAGAGAGACCCAGTACTTC	CASSQAAGGRETQYF
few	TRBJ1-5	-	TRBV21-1	TGTGCCAGCAGCAAAGAGGTGTGGGCGACAGGGCTCAGCAATCAGCCCCAGCATTTT	CASSKEVWATGLSNQPQHF
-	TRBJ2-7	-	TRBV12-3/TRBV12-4	TGTGCCAGCAGGAGGTGGGGTCATTCCTACGAGCAGTACTTC	CASRRWGHSYEQYF
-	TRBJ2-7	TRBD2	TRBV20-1	TGCAGTGCTAGAGGGGAGGGGTCTTACGAGCAGTACTTC	CSARGEGSYEQYF
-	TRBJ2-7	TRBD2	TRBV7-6	TGTGCCAGCAGCCGGGGACTAGCGGGAGGGCCCTTTCGGCACTCCTACGAGCAGTACTTC	CASSRGLAGGPFRHSYEQYF
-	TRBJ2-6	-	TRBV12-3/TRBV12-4	TGTGCCAGCAGTTTAGTGGCGTGGGACTCTGGGGCCAACGTCCTGACTTTC	CASSLVAWDSGANVLTF
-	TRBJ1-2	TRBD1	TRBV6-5	TGTGCCAGCAGTTACTCGATTGGGACAGGGGCTTCTAACTATGGCTACACCTTC	CASSYSIGTGASNYGYTF
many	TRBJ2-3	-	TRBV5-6	TGTGCCAGCAGCTTGGAAACAGGGCTGAGCACAGATACGCAGTATTTT	CASSLETGLSTDTQYF
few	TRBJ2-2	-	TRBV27	TGTGCCAGCAGCGAGAGGGTTTGGGGGGAGCTGTTTTTT	CASSERVWGELFF
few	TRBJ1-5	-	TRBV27	TGTGCCAGCAGTCCCCGGTCAGGCAATCAGCCCCAGCATTTT	CASSPRSGNQPQHF
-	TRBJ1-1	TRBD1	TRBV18	TGTGCCAGCTCCATACAGGGGAGACGAATGAACACTGAAGCTTTCTTT	CASSIQGRRMNTEAFF
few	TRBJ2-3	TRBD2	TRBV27	TGTGCCAGCAACCCGGGACTAGCGGGTAGCACAGATACGCAGTATTTT	CASNPGLAGSTDTQYF
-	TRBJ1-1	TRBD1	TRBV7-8	TGTGCCAGCAGCTTAGTGGACAGGGGTTCCGTTGGTGCTTTCTTT	CASSLVDRGSVGAFF
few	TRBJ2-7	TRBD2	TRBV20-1	TGCAGTGCTAGGAGAGTACTAGCGGGAGGGGGCGAGCAGTACTTC	CSARRVLAGGGEQYF
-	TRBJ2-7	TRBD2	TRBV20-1	TGCAGTGCGCTAGCGGTAGTCTACGAGCAGTACTTC	CSALAVVYEQYF
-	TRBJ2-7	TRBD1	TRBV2	TGTGCCAGCAGGGCGGACAGGATGAGCTCCTACGAGCAGTACTTC	CASRADRMSSYEQYF
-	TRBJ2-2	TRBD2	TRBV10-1	TGCGCCAGCAGTGAGTCAGCGGGAACAAACACCGGGGAGCTGTTTTTT	CASSESAGTNTGELFF
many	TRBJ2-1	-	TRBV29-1	TGCAGCGTTGGATGGCTACAGGCCTACAATGAGCAGTTCTTC	CSVGWLQAYNEQFF
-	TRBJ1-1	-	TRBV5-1	TGCGCCAGTCGGGCGGCAGGTATGAACACTGAAGCTTTCTTT	CASRAAGMNTEAFF
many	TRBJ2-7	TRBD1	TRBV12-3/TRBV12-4	TGTGCCAGCAGTTTGGGGGACAGCAACTACGAGCAGTACTTC	CASSLGDSNYEQYF
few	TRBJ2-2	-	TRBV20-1	TGCAGTGCCCCCTCAGCCCCGGGACTGATCACCGGGGAGCTGTTTTTT	CSAPSAPGLITGELFF